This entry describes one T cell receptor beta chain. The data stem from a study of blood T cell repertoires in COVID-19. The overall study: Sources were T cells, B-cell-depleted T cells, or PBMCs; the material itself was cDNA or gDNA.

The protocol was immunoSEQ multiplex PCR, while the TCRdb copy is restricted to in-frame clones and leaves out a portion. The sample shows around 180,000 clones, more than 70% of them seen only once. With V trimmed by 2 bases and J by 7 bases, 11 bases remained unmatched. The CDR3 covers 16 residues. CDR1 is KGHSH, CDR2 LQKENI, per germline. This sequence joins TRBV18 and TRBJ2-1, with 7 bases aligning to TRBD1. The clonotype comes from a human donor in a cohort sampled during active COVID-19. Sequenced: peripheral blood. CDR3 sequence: CASSPSAGGIGNEQFF. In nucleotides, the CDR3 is TGTGCCAGCTCACCATCGGCAGGGGGAATTGGGAATGAGCAGTTCTTC.